This TCR beta chain was found in a study of beta chain features in type 1 diabetes. The isolated RNA, all of it, was reverse transcribed, so expressed TCRB transcripts were what got sequenced. The table came from immunoSEQ multiplex PCR; TCRdb's copy has only in-frame clones and leaves some out. The repertoire consists of under 550,000 clones, with approximately 10% occurring once and the leading ten covering roughly 0.046%. This CDR3 region has 14 residues. The junction had 4 bases not matched to a gene; V was cut back by 6 bases and J by 8 bases. Germline V CDR1 and CDR2: SNHLY, FYNNEI. The sequence was collected from a woman between 18 and 30 years old in good health. This chain connects TRBV2 to TRBJ2-1; 13 positions match TRBD2. The sample taken for sequencing was naive CD4+ T cells from blood. The CDR3 here is CASRGLAGRHEQFF. DNA of the CDR3: TGTGCCAGCAGGGGACTAGCGGGAAGGCATGAGCAGTTCTTC.